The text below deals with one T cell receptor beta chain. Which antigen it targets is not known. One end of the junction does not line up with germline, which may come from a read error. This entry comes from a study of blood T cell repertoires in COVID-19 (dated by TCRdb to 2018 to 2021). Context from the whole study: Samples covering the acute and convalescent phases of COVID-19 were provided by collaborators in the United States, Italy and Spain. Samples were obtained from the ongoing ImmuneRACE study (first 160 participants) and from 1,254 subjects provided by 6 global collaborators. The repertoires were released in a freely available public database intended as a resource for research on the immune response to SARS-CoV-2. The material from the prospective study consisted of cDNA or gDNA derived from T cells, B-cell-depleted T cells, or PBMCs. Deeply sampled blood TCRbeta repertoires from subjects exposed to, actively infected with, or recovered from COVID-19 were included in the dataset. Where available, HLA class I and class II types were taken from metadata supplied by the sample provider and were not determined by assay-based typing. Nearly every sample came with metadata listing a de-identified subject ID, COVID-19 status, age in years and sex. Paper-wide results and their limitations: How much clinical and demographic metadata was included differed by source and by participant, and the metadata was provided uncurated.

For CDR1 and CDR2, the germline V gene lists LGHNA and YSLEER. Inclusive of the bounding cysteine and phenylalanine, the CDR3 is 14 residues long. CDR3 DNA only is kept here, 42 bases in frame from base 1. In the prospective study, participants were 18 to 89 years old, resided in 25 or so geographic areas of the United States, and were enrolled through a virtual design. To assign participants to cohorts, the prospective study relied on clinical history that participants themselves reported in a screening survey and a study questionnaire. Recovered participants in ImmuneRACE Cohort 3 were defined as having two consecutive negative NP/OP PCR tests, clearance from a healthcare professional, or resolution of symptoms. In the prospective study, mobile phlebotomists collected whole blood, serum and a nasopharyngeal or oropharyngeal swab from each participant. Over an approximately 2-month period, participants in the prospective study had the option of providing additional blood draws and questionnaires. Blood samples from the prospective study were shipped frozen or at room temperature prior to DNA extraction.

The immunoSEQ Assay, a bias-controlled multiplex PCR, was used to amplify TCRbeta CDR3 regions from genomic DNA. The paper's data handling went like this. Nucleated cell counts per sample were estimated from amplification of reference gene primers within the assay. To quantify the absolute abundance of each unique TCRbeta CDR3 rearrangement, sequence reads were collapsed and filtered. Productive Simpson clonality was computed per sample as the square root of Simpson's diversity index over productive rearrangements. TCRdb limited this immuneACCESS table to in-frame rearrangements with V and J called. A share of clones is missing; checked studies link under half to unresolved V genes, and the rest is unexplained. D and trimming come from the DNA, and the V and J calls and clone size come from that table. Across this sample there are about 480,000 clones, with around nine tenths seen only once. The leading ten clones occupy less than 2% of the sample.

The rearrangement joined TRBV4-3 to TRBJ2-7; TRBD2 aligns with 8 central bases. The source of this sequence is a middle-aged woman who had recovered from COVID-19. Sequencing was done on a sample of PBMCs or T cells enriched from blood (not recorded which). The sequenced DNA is TGCGCCAGCAGCCAAGACCGAGGGCTAGCGGGTTTGCACTTC. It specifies CASSQDRGLAGLHF.